This T cell receptor beta chain was sequenced during a study of blood T cell repertoires in COVID-19. The overall study: COVID-19 samples, acute and convalescent, were from the United States, Italy and Spain. The analysed material was cDNA or gDNA that came from T cells, B-cell-depleted T cells, or PBMCs.

This table comes from immunoSEQ multiplex PCR, and its TCRdb copy is limited to in-frame clones, with some not included. The sample shows 60,000 to 75,000 clones, roughly 89% of them seen only once. CDR3 length equals 13 residues. Deletions cut 6 bases from V and 4 bases from J, with 12 bases between. Germline V gives CDR1 MNHEY, CDR2 SVGAGI. Sequenced input: peripheral blood. This TCR came from a woman older than 75 with acute or convalescent COVID-19. The chain recombines TRBV6-5 with TRBJ1-2; unclear D gene. The CDR3 here is CASRTGSPYGYTF. CDR3 nucleotides: TGTGCCAGCAGGACCGGGTCCCCCTATGGCTACACCTTC.